This T cell receptor beta chain was found in a study of CD8 T cells in ankylosing spondylitis. This clonotype was detected ten times or more. TCRdb fed the 5' RACE reads into MiXCR, producing one record per CDR3 protein. The table lists about 190,000 distinct CDR3 sequences, 13% of them singletons. CDR3 size: 15 residues. Per germline, CDR1 SGHVS and CDR2 FQNEAQ. V was cut by 2 bases and J by 2 bases, with 11 bases left in between. Specimen: blood, either unsorted or a sorted T cell fraction (not recorded which). The TCR sequence derives from a female donor with ankylosing spondylitis or in good health (not recorded which). The chain uses TRBV7-8 and TRBJ2-3; D not certain. Written as DNA, the CDR3 is TGTGCCAGCAGCTTATGGCATGGGTTCACAGATACGCAGTATTTT. Encoded protein: CASSLWHGFTDTQYF.